The 13 T cell receptor beta chains below come from one sample, sequenced in a study of T cell responses to AZD1222 COVID-19 vaccine. Some clones are missing from TCRdb's copy, which holds only in-frame ones; the method was immunoSEQ multiplex PCR. The table lists more than 150,000 clones, 91% of them singletons, with 3% to 3.5% in the top ten. Sample: peripheral blood, taken 28 days after the second AZD1222 dose. The source is an adult who received the AZD1222 COVID-19 vaccine.

The chain recombines TRBV5-1 with TRBJ1-3, with D unclear. Trimming removed 0 bases at V and 7 bases at J, with 8 bases between. Germline-derived CDR1 and CDR2 are SGHRS and YFSETQ. The CDR3 extends over 13 amino acids. The CDR3 DNA sequence: TGCGCCAGCAGCTTGGCCCCGGGGAACACCATATATTTT. This translates into CASSLAPGNTIYF.

The table lists this clone with a count of one. The chain recombines TRBV29-1 with TRBJ2-1; 11 nucleotides line up with TRBD2. CDR3 length: 14 amino acids. V lost 7 bases and J lost 4; bases outside the gene matches: 6. Germline assignment: CDR1 SQVTM and CDR2 ANQGSEA. The CDR3 region has the DNA TGCAGCGGGGCCGGGACTAGCGGTTACAATGAGCAGTTCTTC. It encodes CSGAGTSGYNEQFF.

The chain employs TRBV3-1 (or the pseudogene TRBV3-2) and TRBJ1-4, with D possibly TRBD1 on 5 matching bases. V was pared by 4 bases and J by 0 bases, with 12 bases between. The germline gives CDR1 LGHDT, CDR2 YNNKEL (reference sequence). The CDR3 length is 16 residues. CDR3 region: CASSPGTSATNEKLFF. As DNA, the CDR3 is TGTGCCAGCAGCCCCGGGACCTCTGCAACTAATGAAAAACTGTTTTTT.

The rearrangement joins TRBV29-1 to TRBJ1-4, with D possibly matching TRBD1 (6 bases). Germline loops: CDR1 SQVTM, CDR2 ANQGSEA. The V end was cut by 2 bases, the J end by 8 bases, with 9 bases between. The length of the CDR3 is 12 residues. The CDR3 loop is CSVETRGEKLFF. DNA for the CDR3: TGCAGCGTTGAAACCAGGGGAGAAAAACTGTTTTTT.

This rearrangement joins TRBV7-9 to TRBJ2-1; no clear D gene. The CDR3 consists of 13 residues. The germline CDR1 and CDR2 sequences are SEHNR and FQNEAQ (reference sequence). Trimming pared 1 base from V and 10 bases from J, leaving 11 bases between. The CDR3 is CASSLVPKHEQFF. The CDR3 nucleotides read TGTGCCAGCAGCTTAGTTCCCAAGCACGAGCAGTTCTTC. Combining the CDR3 with reference TRBV7-9 and TRBJ2-1 gives the whole variable domain DTGVSQNPRHKITKRGQNVTFRCDPISEHNRLYWYRQTLGQGPEFLTYFQNEAQLEKSRLLSDRFSAERPKGSFSTLEIQRTEQGDSAMYLCASSLVPKHEQFFGPGTRLTVL.

This rearrangement joins TRBV7-3 to TRBJ2-7, with a weak D call TRBD2 (5 bases). CDR1 and CDR2 (germline): SGHTA, FQGTGA. This CDR3 spans 15 amino acids. Trimming removed 2 bases at V and 0 bases at J, with 11 bases between. The CDR3 DNA reads as TGTGCCAGCAGCTTAGGGCACGGACTCTCCTACGAGCAGTACTTC. Translation: CASSLGHGLSYEQYF.

The CDR3 spells CASSQVSGDWAGYTF. The CDR3 region has the DNA TGCGCCAGCAGCCAAGTGTCCGGGGACTGGGCGGGCTACACCTTC. The chain carries TRBV4-1 and TRBJ1-2; D possibly corresponds to TRBD1 (5 bases). The CDR3 covers 15 residues. Between the trimmed V and J ends, which lost 1 base and 8 bases, there was a span of 17 bases. In germline, CDR1 is MGHRA, CDR2 YSYEKL.

In the case of this clone: Different DNA sequences within this sample yield the same CDR3. The J gene is TRBJ2-7, the V gene TRBV7-9; D is unclear. Germline V gives CDR1 SEHNR, CDR2 FQNEAQ (reference sequence). This CDR3 comprises 11 residues. V was clipped by 1 base and J by 6 bases, with 4 bases between them. The CDR3 nucleotides are TGTGCCAGCAGCTTAGACGGCGAGCAGTACTTC. Its protein is CASSLDGEQYF.

The V and J genes are TRBV6-5 and TRBJ1-1, with D possibly TRBD1 on 5 matching bases. The germline gives CDR1 MNHEY, CDR2 SVGAGI. There are 15 residues in the CDR3. Trimming removed 0 bases at V and 4 bases at J, with 12 bases between. The CDR3 protein is CASSYSMAGRTEAFF. The CDR3 DNA follows: TGTGCCAGCAGTTACTCGATGGCGGGGCGCACTGAAGCTTTCTTT.

The chain uses TRBV19 and TRBJ1-2; D unclear. Trimming removed 7 bases at V and 8 bases at J, with 17 bases between. Germline CDR1 LNHDA, CDR2 SQIVND (reference sequence). The CDR3 covers 13 residues. The CDR3 is CASISRTRQGYTF. The CDR3, as DNA: TGTGCCAGTATATCCCGTACTCGGCAGGGCTACACCTTC. Together with reference TRBV19 and TRBJ1-2, the CDR3 gives the full variable domain: DGGITQSPKYLFRKEGQNVTLSCEQNLNHDAMYWYRQDPGQGLRLIYYSQIVNDFQKGDIAEGYSVSREKKESFPLTVTSAQKNPTAFYLCASISRTRQGYTFGSGTRLTVV.

The rearrangement uses TRBV15 and TRBJ1-5, with 8 positions matching TRBD1. This CDR3 contains 15 residues. CDR1 and CDR2 (germline): LNHNV, YYDKDF (reference sequence). With 1 base clipped from V and 2 bases from J, the junction kept 1 base outside the gene matches. For the CDR3, the DNA is TGTGCCACCAGCAGAGTGACAGGGGGCAATCAGCCCCAGCATTTT. Translation: CATSRVTGGNQPQHF. Filled out from reference TRBV15 and TRBJ1-5, the complete variable domain reads DAMVIQNPRYQVTQFGKPVTLSCSQTLNHNVMYWYQQKSSQAPKLLFHYYDKDFNNEADTPDNFQSRRPNTSFCFLDIRSPGLGDTAMYLCATSRVTGGNQPQHFGDGTRLSIL.

This chain links TRBV29-1 with TRBJ2-3; TRBD2 matches 10 bases. Looked up from germline, CDR1 is SQVTM and CDR2 is ANQGSEA. This CDR3 is 13 amino acids long. Trimming cost V 7 bases and J 1 base; bases outside gene matches: 2. CDR3 loop: CSAGTSGTDTQYF. The CDR3 DNA is TGCAGCGCCGGGACTAGCGGCACAGATACGCAGTATTTT.

This clone showed up just once. The chain has TRBV5-6 and TRBJ2-3, with D maybe TRBD2 (5 bases). CDR1 and CDR2 (germline): SGHDT, YYEEEE. This CDR3 region has 12 residues. V lost 0 bases and J 6 bases, leaving 5 bases between the germline ends. CDR3 DNA sequence: TGTGCCAGCAGCTTGGGAGGGGATACGCAGTATTTT. Its translation: CASSLGGDTQYF.